The clone carrying this T cell receptor beta chain was observed many times. The antigen is undetermined. As for time point: newly diagnosed GD, antithyroid drugs for less than 3 months. TCR sequences were obtained from RNA taken from PBMCs. CDR3 regions were amplified by Arm-PCR using iRepertoire HTBI primers to build TCR beta libraries. TCRdb fed the multiplex PCR reads into MiXCR, producing one record per CDR3 protein. The profile shows a few hundred thousand distinct CDR3 sequences, approximately 15% of them singletons. Trimming cost V 7 bases and J 5 bases, with 8 bases left between them. In germline, CDR1 is MDHEN, CDR2 SYDVKM. The CDR3 runs 11 residues. The data derive from a study of regulatory T cells in long-lasting Graves disease. Study-level findings and limits: The TCR repertoire of persistent Graves' patients was less diverse than that of newly diagnosed ones. Persistent disease exhibited a predilection for TRBV28, TRBJ1-2 and TRBJ2-5.

This same sample was also taken into another study, of T cells in Graves' hyperthyroidism and ophthalmopathy.

The sequence derives from a man aged 40-49 years with Graves disease. The sample was peripheral blood mononuclear cells (PBMCs), taken at new diagnosis, from a patient treated with antithyroid drugs. The rearrangement joins TRBV28 to TRBJ1-1; D remains ambiguous. The CDR3 region has the DNA TGTGCCAGCAACCTCCGGACTGAAGCTTTCTTT. Translated, it gives CASNLRTEAFF.